This T cell receptor beta chain was identified in a study of T cell responses to AZD1222 COVID-19 vaccine. General study points: The study reported that nearly half of spike-specific TCRs target unmutated variant regions. Baseline serostatus was positive in only a handful of AZD1222 recipients. CD4 TCRs covered the whole spike, strongest at regions 160-218 and 743-854. Clonal diversity may have been underestimated, and the donors were mostly white British, with more females than males.

Details on this clone: The antigen is unknown.

The method was immunoSEQ multiplex PCR; TCRdb's version includes in-frame clones alone and lacks a portion of them. The table records fewer than 150,000 clones, 93% of them present only once. This CDR3 is built from 14 residues. Germline V gives CDR1 LNHDA, CDR2 SQIVND (reference sequence). Trimming removed 5 bases from V and 5 bases from J, with 12 bases in between. The chain combines TRBV19 with TRBJ1-4; D remains unclear. The sample here was peripheral blood, taken on day 0 of AZD1222 vaccination. The TCR sequence derives from an adult in good health. In DNA form, the CDR3 reads TGTGCCAGTAGTCTCTCGGACCCGAATGAAAAACTGTTTTTT. Encoded protein: CASSLSDPNEKLFF. Full variable domain (remainder filled in from reference TRBV19 and TRBJ1-4): DGGITQSPKYLFRKEGQNVTLSCEQNLNHDAMYWYRQDPGQGLRLIYYSQIVNDFQKGDIAEGYSVSREKKESFPLTVTSAQKNPTAFYLCASSLSDPNEKLFFGSGTQLSVL.